The 10 T cell receptor beta chains listed next were all sequenced from one sample in a study of Ad26.COV2.S vaccination and SARS-CoV-2 variants. The method was immunoSEQ multiplex PCR; TCRdb's version includes in-frame clones alone and lacks a portion of them. The sample consists of around 380,000 clones, 88% of them appearing once. Treatment indicated: roughly 20 received Ad26.COV2.S at low or high dose, single or two shots; 5 received placebo; per-sample allocation not given. Specimen acquisition occurred on day 63 following the initial vaccine or placebo injection. This specimen consisted of peripheral blood, obtained in a trial of Ad26.COV2.S vaccine versus placebo. These receptors were taken from a person aged 18 to 59 who received the Ad26.COV2.S COVID-19 vaccine or a placebo.

This chain links TRBV3-1 (or the pseudogene TRBV3-2) with TRBJ2-1; the D gene is possibly TRBD2 (6 bases). Looked up from germline, CDR1 is LGHDT and CDR2 is YNNKEL (reference sequence). Trimming pared 1 base from V and 6 bases from J, leaving 13 bases between. This CDR3 spans 15 amino acids. In DNA, the CDR3 is TGTGCCAGCAGCCAAGGGGGGGTCTACTCCAATGAGCAGTTCTTC. This sequence encodes CASSQGGVYSNEQFF.

The V gene is TRBV19, the J gene TRBJ2-6; possibly TRBD1 for D (6 bases). This CDR3 is built from 17 residues. Trimming pared 7 bases from V and 0 bases from J, leaving 16 bases between. CDR1 and CDR2 (germline): LNHDA, SQIVND (reference sequence). CDR3 in amino acids: CASTKTGYSSGANVLTF. The CDR3 DNA reads as TGTGCCAGTACCAAGACAGGTTACTCCTCTGGGGCCAACGTCCTGACTTTC.

The chain couples TRBV4-1 to TRBJ1-5; tentatively, D is TRBD1 (5 bases). Germline lookup yields CDR1 MGHRA and CDR2 YSYEKL. The V gene lost 3 bases and the J gene lost 7 bases, with 13 bases spanning the gap. There are 14 residues in the CDR3. CDR3 DNA: TGCGCCAGCAGCCAGGAGGGGCCGGAACAGCCCCAGCATTTT. This codes for CASSQEGPEQPQHF.

The gene calls are TRBV18 and TRBJ2-3; the D gene is possibly TRBD1 (6 bases). The CDR3 loop spans 16 amino acids. The V end lost 3 bases, the J end lost 0 bases, and 13 bases lay between the germline ends. Germline lookup yields CDR1 KGHSH and CDR2 LQKENI. CDR3 in amino acids: CASSPFAQGSTDTQYF. The DNA of the CDR3 is TGTGCCAGCTCACCTTTCGCGCAGGGGAGCACAGATACGCAGTATTTT.

V gene TRBV13 combines with J gene TRBJ2-3; 8 bases map to TRBD1. The V gene's germline CDR1 is PRHDT and CDR2 FYEKMQ (reference sequence). Germline trimming cut 9 bases from V and 3 bases from J; bases unmatched to any gene: 8. This CDR3 region has 14 residues. The CDR3 region is CASAGQGGTDTQYF. CDR3 DNA: TGTGCCAGTGCCGGACAGGGAGGAACAGATACGCAGTATTTT.

V is TRBV7-8 and J is TRBJ2-1; TRBD2 agrees at 10 bases. Germline CDR1 is SGHVS and CDR2 is FQNEAQ. V shed 1 base, J shed 4 bases, and the junction held 13 bases outside the gene matches. The CDR3 sequence is 19 residues long. The CDR3 bases are TGTGCCAGCAGCTTAGTATCTAGCGGGGGCACCGGGAGATACAATGAGCAGTTCTTC. Residues: CASSLVSSGGTGRYNEQFF.

This chain joins TRBV10-3 and TRBJ2-2; 7 positions match TRBD1. The germline V gene encodes CDR1 ENHRY and CDR2 SYGVKD. With 2 bases clipped from V and 7 bases from J, the junction kept 10 bases outside the gene matches. The CDR3 extends over 16 amino acids. In DNA, the CDR3 is TGTGCCATCAGTGAGGGTCATTGGGACAGCGACGGGGAGCTGTTTTTT. Translating it yields CAISEGHWDSDGELFF.

The chain couples TRBV28 to TRBJ2-7; weak D call: TRBD2 (7 bases). Looked up from germline, CDR1 is MDHEN and CDR2 is SYDVKM. The CDR3 has 13 amino acids. The V end was cut by 4 bases, the J end by 2 bases, with 9 bases between. CDR3: CASSSGGPYEQYF. The DNA for the CDR3 is TGTGCCAGCAGTTCGGGGGGCCCCTACGAGCAGTACTTC.

V usage is TRBV3-1 (or the pseudogene TRBV3-2) and J usage is TRBJ2-2, with D maybe TRBD1 (5 bases). V was clipped by 0 bases and J by 1 base, with 9 bases between them. This CDR3 contains 16 residues. Per germline, CDR1 LGHDT and CDR2 YNNKEL (reference sequence). The CDR3: CASSQDRVWNTGELFF. In DNA, the CDR3 is TGTGCCAGCAGCCAAGACAGGGTATGGAACACCGGGGAGCTGTTTTTT.

The V gene is TRBV10-3, the J gene TRBJ2-1; tentatively, D is TRBD1 (6 bases). Germline V CDR1 and CDR2: ENHRY, SYGVKD. Trimming stripped 3 bases from V and 9 bases from J, with 15 bases between. This CDR3 has 14 amino acids. This chain's CDR3 is CAISEMGALSEQFF. The CDR3 region has the DNA TGTGCCATCAGTGAAATGGGGGCTCTTAGTGAGCAGTTCTTC.